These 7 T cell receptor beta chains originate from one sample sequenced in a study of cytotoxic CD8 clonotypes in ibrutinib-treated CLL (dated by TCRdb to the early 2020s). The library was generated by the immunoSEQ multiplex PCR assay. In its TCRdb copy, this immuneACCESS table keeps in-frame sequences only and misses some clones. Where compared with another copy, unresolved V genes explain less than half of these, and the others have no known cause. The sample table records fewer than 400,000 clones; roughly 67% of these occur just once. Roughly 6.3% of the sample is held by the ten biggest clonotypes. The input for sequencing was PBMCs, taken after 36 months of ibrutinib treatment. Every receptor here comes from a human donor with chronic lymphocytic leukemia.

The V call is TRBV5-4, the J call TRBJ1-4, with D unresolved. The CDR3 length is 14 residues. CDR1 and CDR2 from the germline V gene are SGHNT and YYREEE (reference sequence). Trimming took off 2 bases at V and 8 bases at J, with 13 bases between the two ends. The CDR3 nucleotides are TGTGCCAGCAGCTTTGGAGGGAAGGGCGAAAAACTGTTTTTT. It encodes CASSFGGKGEKLFF.

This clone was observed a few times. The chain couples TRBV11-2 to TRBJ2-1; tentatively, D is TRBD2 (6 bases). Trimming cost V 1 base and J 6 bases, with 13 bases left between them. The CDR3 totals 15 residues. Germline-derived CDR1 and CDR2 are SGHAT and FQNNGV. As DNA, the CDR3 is TGTGCCAGCAGCTTAGCGGCGGACTACCTCAATGAGCAGTTCTTC. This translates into CASSLAADYLNEQFF.

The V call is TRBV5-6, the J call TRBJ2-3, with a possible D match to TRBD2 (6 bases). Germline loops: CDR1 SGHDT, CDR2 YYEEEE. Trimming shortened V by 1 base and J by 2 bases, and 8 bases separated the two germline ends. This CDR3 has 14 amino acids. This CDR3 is CASSLRLVTDTQYF. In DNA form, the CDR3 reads TGTGCCAGCAGCTTGCGACTAGTCACAGATACGCAGTATTTT.

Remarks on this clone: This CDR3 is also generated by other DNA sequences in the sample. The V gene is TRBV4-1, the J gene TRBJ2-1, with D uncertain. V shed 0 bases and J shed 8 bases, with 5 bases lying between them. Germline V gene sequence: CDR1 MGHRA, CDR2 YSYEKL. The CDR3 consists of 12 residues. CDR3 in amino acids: CASSQDGYEQFF. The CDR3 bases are TGCGCCAGCAGCCAAGATGGCTATGAGCAGTTCTTC.

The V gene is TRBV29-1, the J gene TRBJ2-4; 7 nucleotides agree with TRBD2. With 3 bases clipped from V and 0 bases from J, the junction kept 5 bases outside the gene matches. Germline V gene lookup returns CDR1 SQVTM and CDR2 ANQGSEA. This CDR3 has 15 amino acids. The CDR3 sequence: CSVESAGVAKNIQYF. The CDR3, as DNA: TGCAGCGTTGAGTCGGCGGGGGTAGCCAAAAACATTCAGTACTTC.

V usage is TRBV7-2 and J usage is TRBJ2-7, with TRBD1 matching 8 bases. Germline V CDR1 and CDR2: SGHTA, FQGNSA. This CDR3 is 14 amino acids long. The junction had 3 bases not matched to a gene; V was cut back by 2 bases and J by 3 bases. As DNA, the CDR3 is TGTGCCAGCAGCTTATCGACAGGGGTCTACGAGCAGTACTTC. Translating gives CASSLSTGVYEQYF.

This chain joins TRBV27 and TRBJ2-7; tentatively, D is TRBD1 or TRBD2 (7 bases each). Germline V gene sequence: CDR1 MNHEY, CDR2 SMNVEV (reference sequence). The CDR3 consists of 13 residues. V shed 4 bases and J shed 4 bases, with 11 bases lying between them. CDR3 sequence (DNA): TGTGCCAGCAGTTCCAGGGGGGGATACGAGCAGTACTTC. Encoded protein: CASSSRGGYEQYF.